This T cell receptor beta chain is drawn from a study of shared clonotypes between healthy human individuals. As regards this clone: Other DNA variants within this sample encode the same CDR3.

The germline CDR1 and CDR2 sequences are MDHEN and SYDVKM. The V and J ends lost 4 bases and 8 bases respectively, with 11 bases between them. The CDR3 is made up of 12 amino acids. TCRdb keeps only in-frame clones here, not all; method: immunoSEQ multiplex PCR. There are hundreds of thousands of clones in the sample; 55% to 85% occur only once, and around 1.8% lies in the top ten. This TCR was sampled from a woman in her 30s in good health. Input material: memory CD4+ T cells sorted from blood. Subset indicated: CD45RA-negative fraction. This chain uses TRBV28 with TRBJ1-2; D is perhaps TRBD1 (5 bases). CDR3 in DNA: TGTGCCAGCAGTTCAGGGTGGAAAGGCTACACCTTC. Amino acids: CASSSGWKGYTF.